Shown below are 15 T cell receptor beta chains from a single sample sequenced in a study of T cell changes during pregnancy in multiple sclerosis. Generated by immunoSEQ multiplex PCR, the TCRdb table keeps only in-frame clones and is missing some. The table has 65,000 to 85,000 clones, roughly 90% seen once. Sequences were derived from peripheral blood, sampled after pregnancy. Source of these receptors: a female donor in good health, enrolled as a control in a pregnancy study.

The chain uses TRBV11-3 and TRBJ2-1; D perhaps matches TRBD1 (6 bases). CDR3 length: 14 residues. The V end was cut by 6 bases, the J end by 6 bases, with 15 bases between. From germline, CDR1 is SGHNT and CDR2 YENEEA. The chain's CDR3 is CASSSSGQLNEQFF. The CDR3, as DNA: TGTGCCAGCAGTTCCTCCGGACAGCTCAATGAGCAGTTCTTC.

The chain links TRBV27 to TRBJ1-1, with 10 bases lining up with TRBD1. The ends lost 3 bases at V and 1 base at J; junction bases unmatched: 5. Per germline, CDR1 MNHEY and CDR2 SMNVEV (reference sequence). This CDR3 region has 16 residues. In DNA, the CDR3 is TGTGCCAGCAGTTTGATAAGGGACAGGGGGAACACTGAAGCTTTCTTT. It specifies CASSLIRDRGNTEAFF.

The chain combines TRBV29-1 with TRBJ2-5; 8 bases are a match to TRBD2. This CDR3 has 15 amino acids. Germline assignment: CDR1 SQVTM and CDR2 ANQGSEA. Unmatched junction bases numbered 10, after V lost 5 bases and J lost 2 bases. CDR3 bases: TGCAGCGTTTCGGGTCGGGAGGGCAGACAAGAGACCCAGTACTTC. Its translation is CSVSGREGRQETQYF.

Only one count was recorded for this clone. This sequence joins TRBV5-1 and TRBJ2-2; D is unclear. The CDR3 length is 14 residues. V dropped 2 bases and J dropped 0 bases, with 5 bases sitting between them. Germline CDR1 and CDR2: SGHRS and YFSETQ. The CDR3 bases are TGCGCCAGCAGCTTAACGGCGAACACCGGGGAGCTGTTTTTT. This gives the protein CASSLTANTGELFF.

The gene calls are TRBV7-2 and TRBJ1-2; 7 nucleotides match TRBD1. The J segment lost 4 bases and the V segment lost 0 bases, leaving 8 bases of the junction unmatched. Per germline, CDR1 SGHTA and CDR2 FQGNSA. CDR3 length: 16 residues. CDR3 sequence (DNA): TGTGCCAGCAGCTTAGCCACTGGGACAGTAATCTATGGCTACACCTTC. Its translation is CASSLATGTVIYGYTF. The full variable domain, its missing parts supplied by reference TRBV7-2 and TRBJ1-2, is GAGVSQSPSNKVTEKGKDVELRCDPISGHTALYWYRQSLGQGLEFLIYFQGNSAPDKSGLPSDRFSAERTGGSVSTLTIQRTQQEDSAVYLCASSLATGTVIYGYTFGSGTRLTVV.

This clone showed up just a few times. The chain recombines TRBV5-1 with TRBJ2-2; 9 nucleotides align to TRBD1. Germline V CDR1 and CDR2: SGHRS, YFSETQ. This CDR3 spans 13 amino acids. V dropped 8 bases and J dropped 6; count of bases not matched to a gene: 5. The CDR3 nucleotides are TGCGCCAGTCAGGGACAGGGCCCCGGGGAGCTGTTTTTT. Residues: CASQGQGPGELFF.

This rearrangement joins TRBV27 to TRBJ2-6, with 9 positions matching TRBD1. Germline loops: CDR1 MNHEY, CDR2 SMNVEV (reference sequence). The trim removed 7 bases at V and 1 base at J, leaving 5 bases unmatched. The CDR3 loop spans 16 amino acids. CDR3 amino acids: CASTQTGGSGANVLTF. The CDR3 DNA sequence: TGTGCCAGCACCCAGACAGGGGGATCTGGGGCCAACGTCCTGACTTTC. The whole variable domain, filled in from reference TRBV27 and TRBJ2-6, reads EAQVTQNPRYLITVTGKKLTVTCSQNMNHEYMSWYRQDPGLGLRQIYYSMNVEVTDKGDVPEGYKVSRKEKRNFPLILESPSPNQTSLYFCASTQTGGSGANVLTFGAGSRLTVL.

CDR3 sequence: CASSPSQGAYEKLFF. The CDR3 nucleotides are TGTGCCAGCAGTCCTTCACAGGGGGCGTATGAAAAACTGTTTTTT. This sequence joins TRBV25-1 and TRBJ1-4; 9 bases fit TRBD1. The trim removed 5 bases at V and 6 bases at J, leaving 7 bases unmatched. Per the germline V gene, CDR1 is MGHDK and CDR2 is SYGVNS. This CDR3 region has 15 residues.

V usage is TRBV25-1 and J usage is TRBJ1-1; no definite D call. Germline-derived CDR1 and CDR2 are MGHDK and SYGVNS. The V end was cut by 6 bases, the J end by 6 bases, with 17 bases between. This CDR3 is 14 amino acids long. CDR3 bases: TGTGCCAGCAGCCCCGGGAGGACTTCCCCTGAAGCTTTCTTT. This codes for CASSPGRTSPEAFF.

This rearrangement joins TRBV6-1 to TRBJ1-4, with a weak D call TRBD1 (6 bases). V was clipped by 7 bases and J by 4 bases, with 10 bases between them. The germline V gene encodes CDR1 MNHNS and CDR2 SASEGT. CDR3 size: 13 residues. The CDR3 DNA is TGTGCCAGCAAAGCAGGGGTTAATGAAAAACTGTTTTTT. Its protein is CASKAGVNEKLFF.

The V gene is TRBV25-1, the J gene TRBJ1-2, with D tentatively TRBD1 (5 bases). CDR1 is MGHDK, CDR2 SYGVNS, per germline. CDR3 length: 14 amino acids. Deletions cut 3 bases from V and 4 bases from J, with 12 bases between. CDR3 DNA: TGTGCCAGCAGTGATTATGGGGCGAGCTATGGCTACACCTTC. This gives the protein CASSDYGASYGYTF.

CDR3 DNA: TGCGCCAGCAGTGAGTCCGGGACAGGGATTAGTCAGCCCCAGCATTTT. Its translation: CASSESGTGISQPQHF. The genes are TRBV10-2 and TRBJ1-5; 9 bases match TRBD1. Germline CDR1 reads WSHSY; CDR2 reads SAAADI. The V and J ends lost 0 bases and 6 bases, in that order; junction bases with no gene match: 6. This CDR3 spans 16 amino acids.

The chain combines TRBV29-1 with TRBJ2-4, with D tentatively TRBD1 (6 bases). Germline assignment: CDR1 SQVTM and CDR2 ANQGSEA. CDR3 length: 12 residues. Between the trimmed V and J ends, which lost 5 bases and 10 bases, there was a span of 15 bases. The CDR3 DNA sequence: TGCAGCGTTCTAACAGGGCCTCCGATTCAGTACTTC. Protein product: CSVLTGPPIQYF. Drawing the rest from reference TRBV29-1 and TRBJ2-4, the complete variable domain is SAVISQKPSRDICQRGTSLTIQCQVDSQVTMMFWYRQQPGQSLTLIATANQGSEATYESGFVIDKFPISRPNLTFSTLTVSNMSPEDSSIYLCSVLTGPPIQYFGAGTRLSVL.

The count of this clone is one. The chain is built from TRBV27 and TRBJ1-5; no definite D call. The CDR3 runs 13 residues. Trimming stripped 2 bases from V and 4 bases from J, with 6 bases between. Germline lookup yields CDR1 MNHEY and CDR2 SMNVEV (reference sequence). Here the CDR3 DNA reads TGTGCCAGCAGTTTAGGAGTGAATCAGCCCCAGCATTTT. It encodes CASSLGVNQPQHF.

The chain links TRBV19 to TRBJ2-1; 10 bases match TRBD1. Germline trimming cut 7 bases from V and 3 bases from J; bases unmatched to any gene: 3. This CDR3 comprises 14 residues. Germline CDR1 and CDR2: LNHDA and SQIVND (reference sequence). CDR3 in DNA: TGTGCCAGTACCCGGACAGGGGGCTACAATGAGCAGTTCTTC. Translating it yields CASTRTGGYNEQFF.